This TCR beta chain originates from a study of CD8 T cells in Susac syndrome (dated by TCRdb to between 2018 and 2020). For the study in its entirety: The study used repertoire sequencing to test whether antigen drove CD8+ T cell activation and differentiation in Susac syndrome. General study outcomes and caveats: The TCR sequencing and HLA analysis was acknowledged to have included a relatively small number of individuals.

CDR3 length: 16 amino acids, cysteine to phenylalanine. Only the CDR3 portion is preserved as DNA: 48 bases, with reading frame beginning at the first base. The germline V gene (reference sequence) gives CDR1 as DFQATT and CDR2 as SNEGSKA. Trimming accounts for 3 bases at V and 4 bases at J, while the number of junction bases matched to no gene is 9. High-throughput TCR beta sequencing profiled peripheral blood CD8+ and CD4+ T cells from healthy donors, Susac syndrome patients and multiple sclerosis patients. The healthy donors served as controls matched for age and sex. CD8+ TEMRA cells were enriched by FACS, while bulk CD8+ and CD4+ T cells were purified by magnetic negative isolation. Blood was collected in EDTA tubes and processed within 24 hours, with PBMCs isolated through density gradient centrifugation. PBMCs intended for TCR sequencing were cryopreserved in liquid nitrogen and were subsequently thawed in a 37 degrees C water bath. Purity of sorted or isolated CD4+, CD8+ and CD8+ TEMRA cells was at least 90%.

RNA was extracted using the RNeasy kit, and roughly 0.5 to 1 ug of the RNA was reverse transcribed with random hexamers. The immunoSEQ multiplex PCR assay, covering 54 Vbeta and 13 Jbeta segments, was used to amplify TCR beta CDR3 regions. PCR amplification bias was corrected by using a synthetic template baseline for primer optimization and computational correction. Per the original workflow: Reads were annotated to V, D and J genes according to IMGT and were analyzed with immunoSEQ Analyzer, with only productive sequences retained. To calculate clonality, Shannon entropy was normalized by log2 of the number of productive unique sequences and then subtracted from one. For each patient and control, public and private clones were evaluated within the 100 most prevalent clones. Clones were defined as Susac-specific when absent from the healthy and MS cohorts, from 1,000 to 1,100 published viral clones and from other ImmuneACCESS disease sequences. Through fastp at Q25 and MiXCR, TCRdb rebuilt clones from the public reads, retaining in-frame beta chains. Identical CDR3 protein sequences are pooled into one entry, listed with their most common genes and DNA. It is TCRdb's table, rather than the study itself, that gives the V and J calls and clone size. The sample has more than 150,000 distinct CDR3 sequences on record, about 95% of them singletons. The top ten clonotypes cover more than 0.12% of the sample.

Note on this clonotype: This receptor's antigen is unknown. The input lacks base qualities; no much larger clone sits a single base away.

The receptor comes from a human donor in good health. The V gene is TRBV20-1 and the J gene is TRBJ2-3, and TRBD2 matches 11 of the central bases. Sequenced: CD4+ T cells from PBMCs. CDR3 reads: CSASTLLAGGADTQYF. Here is the DNA: TGCAGTGCTAGTACATTGCTAGCGGGGGGCGCAGATACGCAGTATTTT.